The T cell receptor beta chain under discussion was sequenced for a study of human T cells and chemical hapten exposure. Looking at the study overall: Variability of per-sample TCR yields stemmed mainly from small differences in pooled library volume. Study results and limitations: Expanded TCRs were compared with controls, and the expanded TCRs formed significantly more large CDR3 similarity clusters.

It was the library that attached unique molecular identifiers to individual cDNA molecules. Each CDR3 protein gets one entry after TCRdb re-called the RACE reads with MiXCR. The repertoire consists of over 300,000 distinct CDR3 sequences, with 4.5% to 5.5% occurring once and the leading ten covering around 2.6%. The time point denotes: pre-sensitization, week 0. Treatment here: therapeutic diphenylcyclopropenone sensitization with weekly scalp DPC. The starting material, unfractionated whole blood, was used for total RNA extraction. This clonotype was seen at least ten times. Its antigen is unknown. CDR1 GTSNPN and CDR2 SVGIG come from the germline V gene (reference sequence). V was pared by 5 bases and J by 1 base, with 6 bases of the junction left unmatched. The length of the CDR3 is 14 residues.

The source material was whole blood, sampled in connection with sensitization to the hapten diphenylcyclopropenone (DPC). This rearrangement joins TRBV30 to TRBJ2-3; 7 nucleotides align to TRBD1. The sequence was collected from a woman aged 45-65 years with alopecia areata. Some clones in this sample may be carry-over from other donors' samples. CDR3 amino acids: CAWFRGQGTDTQYF. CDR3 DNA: TGTGCCTGGTTCAGAGGACAGGGCACAGATACGCAGTATTTT.